This T cell receptor (beta chain) comes out of a study of Tregs in tolerant kidney transplant recipients. Recipients received nonmyeloablative bone marrow transplants from related graft donors, with transient mixed chimerism. Thawed PBMCs were FACS-sorted into unstimulated CD4+CD25+CD127- regulatory T cells, CD4+CD25- non-regulatory cells, CD4 and CD8 cells. The CDR3 is 15 amino acids. Germline V CDR1 and CDR2: MDHEN, SYDVKM. V was clipped by 2 bases and J by 8 bases; unmatched bases: 8. Study-level findings and limits: Nucleotide sequences could not be compared across some patients' samples due to primer changes. This study did not directly address biological reproducibility. The small number of patients limits these findings pending further validation.

Note on this clone: Its antigen is not known. The read halts 3 residues ahead of the CDR3 end, with the missing end drawn from the germline J gene.

Using immunoSEQ multiplex PCR, the repertoire was profiled, and TCRdb retains in-frame clones only, with some absent. Listed are 2,000 to 3,000 clones; more than 35% falls within the top ten. Material: CD8+ T cells from blood (PBMCs), obtained 6 months after the transplant. This rearrangement joins TRBV28 to TRBJ2-1, with 8 positions matching TRBD2. The receptor's source is a human patient who received a combined kidney and bone marrow transplant. The graft donor may have contributed some T cells. The CDR3 DNA, read in part, is TGTGCCAGCAGTTTAAGTAGCGGGGAAGGCCATGAG. Translating it yields CASSLSSGEGHE. The complete CDR3 protein is CASSLSSGEGHEQFF.